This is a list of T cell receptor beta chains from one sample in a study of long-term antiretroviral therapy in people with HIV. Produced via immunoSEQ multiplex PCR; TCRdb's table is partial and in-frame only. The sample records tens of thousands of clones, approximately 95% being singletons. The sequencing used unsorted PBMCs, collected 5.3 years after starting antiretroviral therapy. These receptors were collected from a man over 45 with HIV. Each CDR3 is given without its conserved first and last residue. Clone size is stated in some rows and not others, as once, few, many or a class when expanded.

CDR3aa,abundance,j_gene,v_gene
SVGGQGEAGSEQF,NA,TRBJ2-1,TRBV29-1
ASSGRSSYNEQF,NA,TRBJ2-1,TRBV9
ASSVTGTASGNTIY,NA,TRBJ1-3,TRBV9
ASSISRGVRSYEQY,NA,TRBJ2-7,TRBV19
AWTAGENTEAF,NA,TRBJ1-1,TRBV30
ASSLGTGGEAF,NA,TRBJ1-1,TRBV11-2
ASRTGAVNEQF,NA,TRBJ2-1,TRBV27
AWNFDRFYYNEQF,NA,TRBJ2-1,TRBV30
ASSSIGQPNQPQH,NA,TRBJ1-5,TRBV6-6
ASSPGTGGEQY,NA,TRBJ2-7,TRBV7-6
ASSPGDRFTGELF,NA,TRBJ2-2,TRBV27
ASSLGEAQSQPQH,NA,TRBJ1-5,TRBV28
ASSYRAANGYT,once,TRBJ1-2,TRBV6-6
ASSLMTASTDTQY,NA,TRBJ2-3,TRBV11-2
ASSIGGRSYSNQPQH,NA,TRBJ1-5,TRBV19